The clone carrying this TCR beta chain showed up just a few times. CDR1 LGHNA and CDR2 YNFKEQ come from the germline V gene. There are 17 residues in the CDR3. J lost 3 bases, V lost 0 bases, and 11 bases had no gene match. The data were taken from a study of T cells in Graves' hyperthyroidism and ophthalmopathy. Researchers took RNA transcripts and amplified the TCR beta CDR3 regions from them. The TCR CDR3 was amplified in a first-round RT-PCR using the HTBI primer set. TCRdb recomputed calls from the multiplex PCR reads with MiXCR, one row per CDR3 protein. This table holds some 500,000 distinct CDR3 sequences, approximately 25% found once.

This clonotype was obtained from a woman aged 25 to 39 with Graves' ophthalmopathy. Material for sequencing was blood. V usage is TRBV4-2 and J usage is TRBJ2-7; TRBD2 aligns across 7 bases. CDR3 coding DNA: TGTGCCAGCAGCCAAGATACGGCGAGCGGGGCCCTCTACGAGCAGTACTTC. Translating gives CASSQDTASGALYEQYF.